These 30 T cell receptor beta chains were all obtained from the same sample, sequenced in a study of blood T cell repertoires in COVID-19. Only in-frame clones appear in the TCRdb table, and some are missing; sequencing was by immunoSEQ multiplex PCR. The table has about 220,000 clones, around 83% seen once. The sequenced sample was peripheral blood. The receptors derive from a woman aged 50 to 60 with acute or convalescent COVID-19.

The chain carries TRBV5-6 and TRBJ1-6; D is unresolved. Per the germline V gene, CDR1 is SGHDT and CDR2 is YYEEEE. V lost 4 bases to trimming and J lost 13 bases, with 9 bases between them. The CDR3 sequence is 11 residues long. CDR3 loop: CASSNPGPLHF. The CDR3 nucleotides read TGTGCCAGCAGCAACCCGGGGCCCCTCCACTTT.

This chain connects TRBV5-1 to TRBJ2-7; 10 bases are a match to TRBD2. Germline V gene sequence: CDR1 SGHRS, CDR2 YFSETQ. There are 14 residues in the CDR3. V was clipped by 4 bases and J by 1 base; unmatched bases: 2. The chain's CDR3 is CASSATSGSYEQYF. The CDR3 DNA follows: TGCGCCAGCAGCGCGACTAGCGGGTCCTACGAGCAGTACTTC. Complete variable domain (other parts from reference TRBV5-1 and TRBJ2-7): KAGVTQTPRYLIKTRGQQVTLSCSPISGHRSVSWYQQTPGQGLQFLFEYFSETQRNKGNFPGRFSGRQFSNSRSEMNVSTLELGDSALYLCASSATSGSYEQYFGPGTRLTVT.

The V call is TRBV3-1 (or the pseudogene TRBV3-2), the J call TRBJ2-2; D perhaps matches TRBD1 (6 bases). The CDR3 spans 16 residues. In germline, CDR1 is LGHDT, CDR2 YNNKEL (reference sequence). V was clipped by 4 bases and J by 1 base, with 13 bases between them. This CDR3 reads CASSPRGQMNTGELFF. CDR3 sequence (DNA): TGTGCCAGCAGCCCACGAGGACAGATGAACACCGGGGAGCTGTTTTTT.

This chain connects TRBV19 to TRBJ1-5; possibly TRBD1 for D (6 bases). The CDR3 has 17 residues. Trimming stripped 5 bases from V and 1 base from J, with 18 bases between. Germline values: CDR1 LNHDA, CDR2 SQIVND (reference sequence). The CDR3 nucleotides are TGTGCCAGTAGTTCCCGGGGGAGGGGGGACAGCAATCAGCCCCAGCATTTT. Its translation is CASSSRGRGDSNQPQHF.

The chain has TRBV9 and TRBJ2-5; D may be TRBD2 (6 bases). The CDR3 runs to 13 residues. CDR1 and CDR2 from the germline V gene are SGDLS and YYNGEE. The germline V and J ends were trimmed by 3 bases and 0 bases, with 6 bases remaining between them. The CDR3 protein is CASSGDYQETQYF. CDR3 DNA sequence: TGTGCCAGCAGCGGGGACTACCAAGAGACCCAGTACTTC.

The V gene is TRBV24-1, the J gene TRBJ2-5; 12 nucleotides line up with TRBD1. This CDR3 contains 16 residues. V dropped 4 bases and J dropped 4; count of bases not matched to a gene: 6. CDR1 is KGHDR, CDR2 SFDVKD, per germline. CDR3 loop: CATSDPGQGALETQYF. In DNA, the CDR3 is TGTGCCACCAGTGACCCGGGACAGGGGGCTTTAGAGACCCAGTACTTC.

This chain connects TRBV6-5 to TRBJ1-5; TRBD1 aligns across 9 bases. Trimming took 8 bases from V and 7 from J; bases not matched to a gene: 9. CDR1 and CDR2 from the germline V gene are MNHEY and SVGAGI. The CDR3 spans 14 residues. The CDR3: CASAPGTGKQPQHF. The CDR3 DNA sequence: TGTGCCAGCGCCCCCGGGACAGGGAAACAGCCCCAGCATTTT.

A few counts support this clone. Within the sample, other DNA sequences also encode this same CDR3. The V and J genes are TRBV5-1 and TRBJ2-7; 9 nucleotides agree with TRBD1. The J segment lost 1 base and the V segment lost 0 bases, leaving 2 bases of the junction unmatched. Germline V gene sequence: CDR1 SGHRS, CDR2 YFSETQ. This CDR3 has 15 residues. The CDR3, as DNA: TGCGCCAGCAGCTTGGCCGGGACAGGGTCCTACGAGCAGTACTTC. This encodes CASSLAGTGSYEQYF.

The chain has TRBV6-5 and TRBJ2-1, with D maybe TRBD1 (5 bases). The CDR3 runs to 13 residues. In germline, CDR1 is MNHEY, CDR2 SVGAGI. The germline V and J ends were trimmed by 7 bases and 8 bases, with 15 bases remaining between them. This chain's CDR3 is CASTRVGLDEQFF. For the CDR3, the DNA is TGTGCCAGCACTCGAGTGGGGCTCGATGAGCAGTTCTTC.

This clone was counted a single time. The V and J genes are TRBV4-1 and TRBJ1-6, with a tentative D call TRBD1 (5 bases). CDR1 MGHRA and CDR2 YSYEKL come from the germline V gene. With 8 bases removed from V and 4 bases from J, the gap between germline ends came to 12 bases. This CDR3 contains 14 residues. The CDR3 sequence: CASSGESYNSPLHF. The DNA of the CDR3 is TGCGCCAGCTCGGGGGAGTCGTATAATTCACCCCTCCACTTT.

DNA of the CDR3: TGTGCCAGCAGCCAAGGCTGGGGACAGGGTGCACCAAATTCACCCCTCCACTTT. Translated, it gives CASSQGWGQGAPNSPLHF. The rearrangement uses TRBV3-1 (or the pseudogene TRBV3-2) and TRBJ1-6; 9 positions agree with TRBD1. Looked up from germline, CDR1 is LGHDT and CDR2 is YNNKEL (reference sequence). The CDR3 loop spans 18 amino acids. Losses at the gene ends were 1 base for V and 7 bases for J; bases not matched to a gene: 11.

The rearrangement joins TRBV27 to TRBJ2-1; D is possibly TRBD1 (6 bases). The V end was cut by 8 bases, the J end by 8 bases, with 22 bases between. The CDR3 spans 15 residues. Germline-derived CDR1 and CDR2 are MNHEY and SMNVEV (reference sequence). In DNA, the CDR3 is TGTGCCAGCTCTTACTTGGGGGCGAACAGGCATGAGCAGTTCTTC. Translation gives CASSYLGANRHEQFF.

V and J are TRBV4-1 and TRBJ2-2; D not resolved. Trimming took 0 bases from V and 7 from J, leaving 12 bases between them. The V gene's germline CDR1 is MGHRA and CDR2 YSYEKL. This CDR3 contains 15 residues. The CDR3 DNA is TGCGCCAGCAGCCAAGATCCCGGCGGAGACGGGGAGCTGTTTTTT. This gives the protein CASSQDPGGDGELFF.

This sequence joins TRBV25-1 and TRBJ2-5; 7 nucleotides agree with TRBD1. The V gene end was trimmed by 0 bases and the J gene end by 4 bases; junction bases not matched to a gene: 5. The CDR3 contains 15 residues. Germline loops: CDR1 MGHDK, CDR2 SYGVNS. Written as DNA, the CDR3 is TGTGCCAGCAGTGAATATGGTAGGGGGCGAGAGACCCAGTACTTC. As protein: CASSEYGRGRETQYF.

This chain connects TRBV24-1 to TRBJ2-6, with TRBD1 matching over 10 bases. The V and J ends lost 3 bases and 1 base, in that order; junction bases with no gene match: 5. In germline, CDR1 is KGHDR, CDR2 SFDVKD. The CDR3 runs to 18 residues. CDR3 residues: CATSDPGTGVSGANVLTF. The CDR3, as DNA: TGTGCCACCAGTGATCCCGGGACAGGGGTTTCTGGGGCCAACGTCCTGACTTTC.

This clone was observed a handful of times. V usage is TRBV29-1 and J usage is TRBJ1-2; D ambiguous. V gave up 0 bases and J gave up 4 bases, with 12 bases separating them. There are 14 residues in the CDR3. Germline-derived CDR1 and CDR2 are SQVTM and ANQGSEA. CDR3 DNA: TGCAGCGTTGAAGATTATAGGAACAGCTATGGCTACACCTTC. It is translated as CSVEDYRNSYGYTF.

The rearrangement joins TRBV5-4 to TRBJ1-5; 9 nucleotides agree with TRBD1. Trimming took 4 bases from V and 4 from J; bases not matched to a gene: 9. Germline lookup yields CDR1 SGHNT and CDR2 YYREEE (reference sequence). The CDR3 is made up of 16 amino acids. The CDR3 nucleotides are TGTGCCAGCAGCCCTAAAGGGGACAGGGTGAATCAGCCCCAGCATTTT. Translation gives CASSPKGDRVNQPQHF.

The chain carries TRBV5-1 and TRBJ2-7; the D gene is possibly TRBD2 (5 bases). The CDR3 covers 15 residues. The germline CDR1 and CDR2 sequences are SGHRS and YFSETQ. Trimming removed 4 bases at V and 1 base at J, with 15 bases between. In nucleotides, the CDR3 is TGCGCCAGCAGCCCCCGTGACTACCAGTCCTACGAGCAGTACTTC. It yields the protein CASSPRDYQSYEQYF.

Remarks on this clone: In the same sample, other DNA sequences code for this CDR3. The chain combines TRBV28 with TRBJ2-7, with TRBD2 identical over 7 bases. Germline V gene lookup returns CDR1 MDHEN and CDR2 SYDVKM. With 5 bases clipped from V and 3 bases from J, the junction kept 1 base outside the gene matches. The CDR3 extends over 12 amino acids. The CDR3 region has the DNA TGTGCCAGCAGTCGCGGGAGCTACGAGCAGTACTTC. Encoded protein: CASSRGSYEQYF. The full variable domain, its missing parts supplied by reference TRBV28 and TRBJ2-7, is DVKVTQSSRYLVKRTGEKVFLECVQDMDHENMFWYRQDPGLGLRLIYFSYDVKMKEKGDIPEGYSVSREKKERFSLILESASTNQTSMYLCASSRGSYEQYFGPGTRLTVT.

The V call is TRBV13, the J call TRBJ1-3, with D possibly TRBD1 on 6 matching bases. The CDR3 runs 15 residues. V dropped 3 bases and J dropped 2 bases, with 11 bases sitting between them. The V gene's germline CDR1 is PRHDT and CDR2 FYEKMQ (reference sequence). CDR3 sequence: CASSFGTGPGNTIYF. The CDR3 DNA is TGTGCCAGCAGCTTCGGTACAGGGCCTGGAAACACCATATATTTT.

The chain joins TRBV30 to TRBJ1-1, with 9 bases lining up with TRBD1. The CDR3 length is 14 residues. V was clipped by 3 bases and J by 3 bases; unmatched bases: 5. Germline V gene sequence: CDR1 GTSNPN, CDR2 SVGIG (reference sequence). The CDR3 bases are TGTGCCTGGAGATACTGGACAGGGGACACTGAAGCTTTCTTT. Residues: CAWRYWTGDTEAFF.

The CDR3 DNA sequence: TGTGCCAGCAGCTTACTCGGTAGCGGACAAGAGACCCAGTACTTC. It codes for CASSLLGSGQETQYF. This chain links TRBV11-2 with TRBJ2-5, with a possible D match to TRBD2 (6 bases). CDR3 length: 15 residues. V was cut by 2 bases and J by 2 bases, with 12 bases left in between. Germline V gene sequence: CDR1 SGHAT, CDR2 FQNNGV.

This clone was observed a few times. The chain is built from TRBV5-1 and TRBJ2-2; 12 nucleotides agree with TRBD2. The CDR3 spans 18 residues. Germline loops: CDR1 SGHRS, CDR2 YFSETQ. V gave up 0 bases and J gave up 7 bases; unmatched junction bases: 10. The CDR3 region is CASSLDPSGRAHVGELFF. DNA for the CDR3: TGCGCCAGCAGCTTGGACCCTAGCGGGAGGGCCCATGTCGGGGAGCTGTTTTTT.

V gene TRBV9 combines with J gene TRBJ2-5; TRBD2 matches at 16 bases. The CDR3 spans 17 residues. The J segment lost 4 bases and the V segment lost 3 bases, leaving 6 bases of the junction unmatched. Germline V lookup: CDR1 SGDLS, CDR2 YYNGEE. CDR3 in DNA: TGTGCCAGCAGCGCAAGGGGACTAGCGGGAGGGAGAGAGACCCAGTACTTC. The encoded protein is CASSARGLAGGRETQYF.

The CDR3 coding sequence is TGTGCCAGCAGCTCCCGGGATGAGCAGTTCTTC. It yields the protein CASSSRDEQFF. V is TRBV3-1 (or the pseudogene TRBV3-2) and J is TRBJ2-1; D is unresolved. The CDR3 totals 11 residues. The V end lost 5 bases, the J end lost 8 bases, and 7 bases lay between the germline ends. Germline loops: CDR1 LGHDT, CDR2 YNNKEL (reference sequence).

The chain couples TRBV19 to TRBJ2-2, with 7 positions matching TRBD2. V lost 5 bases to trimming and J lost 5 bases; unmatched junction nucleotides: 14. The germline gives CDR1 LNHDA, CDR2 SQIVND (reference sequence). The CDR3 consists of 17 residues. The chain's CDR3 is CASSALGAGDGTGELFF. The CDR3 nucleotides are TGTGCCAGTAGTGCCTTAGGGGCGGGAGATGGTACCGGGGAGCTGTTTTTT.

The chain has TRBV5-1 and TRBJ2-3; 9 positions match TRBD1. Trimming cost V 4 bases and J 1 base; bases outside gene matches: 4. Germline-derived CDR1 and CDR2 are SGHRS and YFSETQ. The CDR3 has 15 residues. The CDR3 is CASSNRDRGTDTQYF. DNA for the CDR3: TGCGCCAGCAGCAACCGGGACAGGGGCACAGATACGCAGTATTTT.

The chain has TRBV10-2 and TRBJ2-7, with a possible D match to TRBD2 (5 bases). CDR3 length: 15 residues. Trimming left V 4 bases short and J 3 bases short, with 16 bases between. The germline CDR1 and CDR2 sequences are WSHSY and SAAADI. The CDR3 loop is CASSGLGQRYYEQYF. The DNA for the CDR3 is TGCGCCAGCAGTGGGTTAGGGCAGCGGTACTACGAGCAGTACTTC.

The chain carries TRBV19 and TRBJ2-5; 9 nucleotides line up with TRBD1. This CDR3 contains 21 residues. Losses at the gene ends were 7 bases for V and 2 bases for J; bases not matched to a gene: 26. Germline V CDR1 and CDR2: LNHDA, SQIVND (reference sequence). The CDR3 DNA sequence: TGTGCCAGTAAACGCCAATCTCCGCCCATCCAATGGACAGGGGCTCAAGAGACCCAGTACTTC. This gives the protein CASKRQSPPIQWTGAQETQYF.

V usage is TRBV2 and J usage is TRBJ2-3, with 9 nucleotides matching TRBD1. The V gene end was trimmed by 2 bases and the J gene end by 6 bases; junction bases not matched to a gene: 6. This CDR3 has 15 amino acids. CDR1 is SNHLY and CDR2 is FYNNEI in the germline V gene. The CDR3 DNA reads as TGTGCCAGCAGTGAATTACAGGGGGCCTCGGATACGCAGTATTTT. Translation gives CASSELQGASDTQYF. The full variable domain, rest sourced from reference TRBV2 and TRBJ2-3, is EPEVTQTPSHQVTQMGQEVILRCVPISNHLYFYWYRQILGQKVEFLVSFYNNEISEKSEIFDDQFSVERPDGSNFTLKIRSTKLEDSAMYFCASSELQGASDTQYFGPGTRLTVL.